This entry describes one TCR beta chain. No antigen is known for it. This CDR3 spans 12 amino acids. The ends were cut back, 7 bases at V and 2 bases at J, with 9 bases in the middle. Germline CDR1 WSHSY, CDR2 SAAADI. Repertoires were generated with immunoSEQ multiplex PCR, while TCRdb's copy carries only in-frame clones and drops some. The sample yields approximately 9,000 clones, approximately 84% seen once. The data stem from a study of tumor-infiltrating lymphocytes in localized non-small cell lung cancer. General study results and limits: Higher tumor T cell infiltration than in uninvolved lung was supported by TCRbeta sequencing.

The chain uses TRBV10-2 and TRBJ2-7; D might be TRBD1 (6 bases). Sequenced sample: uninvolved lung tissue not adjacent to the tumor. The sequence came from a human donor with non-small cell lung cancer. The chain's CDR3 is CASTDRTYEQYF. Written as DNA, the CDR3 is TGCGCCAGCACCGACAGGACCTACGAGCAGTACTTC.